The 27 T cell receptor beta chains below come from one sample, sequenced in a study of blood T cell repertoires in COVID-19. TCRdb keeps only in-frame clones here, not all; method: immunoSEQ multiplex PCR. Among tens of thousands of clones listed, about 85% were seen once. The sequenced sample was peripheral blood. All receptors come from a human donor in a cohort sampled during active COVID-19.

The chain combines TRBV5-5 with TRBJ1-5; D uncertain. V dropped 0 bases and J dropped 7 bases, with 11 bases sitting between them. Germline CDR1 SGHKS, CDR2 YYEKEE (reference sequence). This CDR3 has 14 residues. CDR3 in DNA: TGTGCCAGCAGCTTGGCCTTAACTCCCCAGCCCCAGCATTTT. Encoded protein: CASSLALTPQPQHF.

This sequence joins TRBV5-4 and TRBJ2-5; 11 positions match TRBD2. The germline gives CDR1 SGHNT, CDR2 YYREEE (reference sequence). CDR3 length equals 16 residues. J gave up 5 bases and V 5 bases, and 11 bases lay outside the gene matches. CDR3 in DNA: TGTGCCAGCAGGTTTGGGCTAGCGGGGGGCGAGGAGACCCAGTACTTC. Protein: CASRFGLAGGEETQYF.

The rearrangement joins TRBV5-4 to TRBJ2-7; 9 bases fit TRBD2. V gave up 2 bases and J gave up 3 bases; unmatched junction bases: 9. CDR3 length: 16 amino acids. Germline CDR1 is SGHNT and CDR2 is YYREEE (reference sequence). The CDR3 DNA follows: TGTGCCAGCAGCTTTGGGGCGGGGGGGGCCTTCTACGAGCAGTACTTC. As protein: CASSFGAGGAFYEQYF.

The J gene is TRBJ1-5, the V gene TRBV29-1; TRBD1 might be the D (5 bases). The V gene lost 5 bases and the J gene lost 6 bases, with 14 bases spanning the gap. The CDR3 is made up of 13 amino acids. Germline CDR1 and CDR2: SQVTM and ANQGSEA. CDR3 sequence reads: CSVLGGRGQPQHF. The CDR3 DNA reads as TGCAGCGTTCTGGGGGGAAGGGGTCAGCCCCAGCATTTT.

The chain couples TRBV4-1 to TRBJ1-5; no clear D gene. Germline values: CDR1 MGHRA, CDR2 YSYEKL. V dropped 2 bases and J dropped 3 bases, with 11 bases sitting between them. The CDR3 totals 15 residues. CDR3 sequence (DNA): TGCGCCAGCAGCCAATCCGAACAGATCAATCAGCCCCAGCATTTT. Amino acids: CASSQSEQINQPQHF.

This clone was seen just once. The chain links TRBV7-8 to TRBJ2-1, with a tentative D call TRBD1 (5 bases). V was pared by 5 bases and J by 7 bases, with 15 bases between. CDR3 length equals 14 residues. Germline assignment: CDR1 SGHVS and CDR2 FQNEAQ. The CDR3 DNA reads TGTGCCAGCAGCCCCCGTAAACCAGGGAATGAGCAGTTCTTC. Protein sequence: CASSPRKPGNEQFF.

The rearrangement uses TRBV5-1 and TRBJ2-7; a possible D gene is TRBD2 (7 bases). In germline, CDR1 is SGHRS, CDR2 YFSETQ. The CDR3 spans 15 residues. CDR3 bases: TGCCCCCGCAGCTTGCCCGGGGGCGGGGGCTACGAGCAGTACTTC. This encodes CPRSLPGGGGYEQYF.

The V gene is TRBV5-6, the J gene TRBJ2-2; 9 nucleotides align to TRBD1. CDR3 length equals 15 residues. Per the germline V gene, CDR1 is SGHDT and CDR2 is YYEEEE. V lost 6 bases, J lost 4 bases, and 7 bases stayed unmatched. The CDR3 region is CASTIQGARTGELFF. CDR3 nucleotides: TGTGCCAGCACCATACAGGGGGCACGCACCGGGGAGCTGTTTTTT.

The chain has TRBV12-3 or TRBV12-4 and TRBJ2-5; 7 bases fit TRBD2. The CDR3 runs 13 residues. The junction had 6 bases not matched to a gene; V was cut back by 4 bases and J by 7 bases. The CDR3 region is CASSWGTTGTQYF. The CDR3 coding sequence is TGTGCCAGCAGTTGGGGGACTACCGGGACCCAGTACTTC.

This chain uses TRBV18 with TRBJ2-3, with D tentatively TRBD1 (6 bases). Germline V CDR1 and CDR2: KGHSH, LQKENI. Trimming took off 2 bases at V and 4 bases at J, with 16 bases between the two ends. CDR3 length: 16 amino acids. The CDR3 region is CASSPAGAPSSDTQYF. CDR3 nucleotide sequence: TGTGCCAGCTCACCAGCAGGGGCCCCAAGCTCAGATACGCAGTATTTT.

V usage is TRBV2 and J usage is TRBJ2-7; TRBD2 aligns across 7 bases. The CDR3 covers 13 residues. CDR1 is SNHLY, CDR2 FYNNEI, per germline. With V trimmed by 3 bases and J by 9 bases, 8 bases remained unmatched. The CDR3 region is CASSDTSASGQYF. CDR3 nucleotides: TGTGCCAGCAGTGACACTAGCGCCTCCGGGCAGTACTTC.

This chain links TRBV29-1 with TRBJ2-6, with D unclear. The V and J ends lost 3 bases and 0 bases respectively, with 6 bases between them. CDR1 and CDR2 (germline): SQVTM, ANQGSEA. The CDR3 is made up of 14 amino acids. CDR3 nucleotide sequence: TGCAGCGTTGATACAGCCTCTGGGGCCAACGTCCTGACTTTC. Amino acid sequence: CSVDTASGANVLTF.

V gene TRBV2 combines with J gene TRBJ1-2; 8 bases align to TRBD1. The length of the CDR3 is 13 residues. Germline values: CDR1 SNHLY, CDR2 FYNNEI. The trim removed 6 bases at V and 6 bases at J, leaving 6 bases unmatched. The DNA of the CDR3 is TGTGCCAGCAGAGAGCAGGGGGCACATGGCTACACCTTC. Translation gives CASREQGAHGYTF.

This sequence joins TRBV7-2 and TRBJ2-7; 10 bases match TRBD1. Germline loops: CDR1 SGHTA, CDR2 FQGNSA. J gave up 5 bases and V 5 bases, and 9 bases lay outside the gene matches. The CDR3 is 15 amino acids. CDR3: CASSPDRGRVHEQYF. The DNA of the CDR3 is TGTGCCAGCAGCCCCGACAGGGGGCGCGTCCACGAGCAGTACTTC.

The chain links TRBV30 to TRBJ2-5, with D possibly being TRBD2 (6 bases). The ends were cut back, 3 bases at V and 5 bases at J, with 13 bases in the middle. There are 13 residues in the CDR3. Per the germline V gene, CDR1 is GTSNPN and CDR2 is SVGIG (reference sequence). This CDR3 reads CAWSVGTLETQYF. CDR3 bases: TGTGCCTGGAGCGTCGGGACTCTCGAGACCCAGTACTTC.

CDR3 DNA: TGCGCCAGCAGTAACCGCCAGGGGCTTGAAGCTTTCTTT. It is translated as CASSNRQGLEAFF. The rearrangement joins TRBV10-2 to TRBJ1-1; D perhaps matches TRBD1 (6 bases). Trimming removed 5 bases at V and 7 bases at J, with 14 bases between. Germline V gives CDR1 WSHSY, CDR2 SAAADI. The CDR3 has 13 amino acids.

The chain carries TRBV29-1 and TRBJ2-5; D perhaps matches TRBD1 (5 bases). The germline V gene encodes CDR1 SQVTM and CDR2 ANQGSEA. The CDR3 has 13 amino acids. V was cut by 7 bases and J by 4 bases, with 16 bases left in between. For the CDR3, the DNA is TGCAGCGCCCCCGCGACAGTAGGAGAGACCCAGTACTTC. This sequence encodes CSAPATVGETQYF.

The count of this clone is one. The J gene is TRBJ2-3, the V gene TRBV5-1, with 11 bases aligning to TRBD2. Unmatched junction bases numbered 3, after V lost 2 bases and J lost 4 bases. CDR1 and CDR2 from the germline V gene are SGHRS and YFSETQ. The CDR3 has 15 amino acids. In nucleotides, the CDR3 is TGCGCCAGCAGCTTTAGCGGGGGGGAATCAGATACGCAGTATTTT. The encoded protein is CASSFSGGESDTQYF.

The rearrangement joins TRBV7-3 to TRBJ2-7, with 8 bases matching TRBD1. Germline lookup yields CDR1 SGHTA and CDR2 FQGTGA. This CDR3 contains 14 residues. Trimming at V came to 5 bases and at J to 9 bases, leaving 12 bases not matched to a gene. CDR3 sequence (DNA): TGTGCCAGCAGCCCAGGGGGCAGGCTTGGAGGGCAGTACTTC. Amino acids: CASSPGGRLGGQYF. Looking up the rest from reference TRBV7-3 and TRBJ2-7 gives the full variable domain: GAGVSQTPSNKVTEKGKYVELRCDPISGHTALYWYRQSLGQGPEFLIYFQGTGAADDSGLPNDRFFAVRPEGSVSTLKIQRTERGDSAVYLCASSPGGRLGGQYFGPGTRLTVT.

The chain is built from TRBV5-1 and TRBJ1-1, with TRBD1 identical over 10 bases. The CDR3 has 14 amino acids. The junction had 4 bases not matched to a gene; V was cut back by 3 bases and J by 5 bases. Germline CDR1 and CDR2: SGHRS and YFSETQ. CDR3 region: CASSSDRGQTEAFF. CDR3 in DNA: TGCGCCAGCAGCTCCGACAGGGGGCAGACTGAAGCTTTCTTT.

This clone was counted a few times. The V and J genes are TRBV4-1 and TRBJ1-6; no clear D. Trimming left V 0 bases short and J 1 base short, with 10 bases between. This CDR3 comprises 17 residues. The germline CDR1 and CDR2 sequences are MGHRA and YSYEKL. Written as DNA, the CDR3 is TGCGCCAGCAGCCAAGATTGGCTCAGGTCCTATAATTCACCCCTCCACTTT. Its translation is CASSQDWLRSYNSPLHF.

The rearrangement uses TRBV7-9 and TRBJ2-5; D unclear. Germline CDR1 reads SEHNR; CDR2 reads FQNEAQ (reference sequence). The CDR3 has 14 amino acids. Trimming took off 5 bases at V and 2 bases at J, with 12 bases between the two ends. DNA for the CDR3: TGTGCCAGCAGCCATCAGGCGAGACAAGAGACCCAGTACTTC. Translating gives CASSHQARQETQYF.

The chain's CDR3 is CATLSGTGGVGETQYF. As DNA, the CDR3 is TGTGCTACCCTCTCCGGGACAGGGGGCGTAGGTGAGACCCAGTACTTC. This chain uses TRBV12-5 with TRBJ2-5; 12 nucleotides line up with TRBD1. There are 16 residues in the CDR3. Germline-derived CDR1 and CDR2 are LGHNT and FRNRAP. Germline trimming cut 10 bases from V and 5 bases from J; bases unmatched to any gene: 14.

The J gene is TRBJ2-3, the V gene TRBV11-2, with a possible D match to TRBD2 (6 bases). V was shortened by 2 bases and J by 3 bases, with 18 bases between the two germline ends. The CDR3 length is 17 residues. Per germline, CDR1 SGHAT and CDR2 FQNNGV. The CDR3 DNA follows: TGTGCCAGCAGCTTATTCGGGACTTCCTTCGCAACAGATACGCAGTATTTT. It encodes CASSLFGTSFATDTQYF.

This clone was counted a single time. This rearrangement joins TRBV7-9 to TRBJ2-1, with 8 bases lining up with TRBD2. Germline CDR1 reads SEHNR; CDR2 reads FQNEAQ (reference sequence). The CDR3 spans 18 residues. V lost 0 bases to trimming and J lost 3 bases; unmatched junction nucleotides: 10. CDR3: CASSLAGISGDHYNEQFF. CDR3 coding DNA: TGTGCCAGCAGCTTAGCCGGGATTAGCGGGGACCACTACAATGAGCAGTTCTTC.

The rearrangement uses TRBV12-1 and TRBJ1-1. TRBV12-1 is deemed a pseudogene. The CDR3 is made up of 14 amino acids. The CDR3 DNA follows: TGTGCCAGCAACATGGAGGGGCGGGACACTGAAGCTTTCTTT. It is translated as CASNMEGRDTEAFF.

Only a few counts were recorded for this clone. The chain uses TRBV4-2 and TRBJ1-2; D is perhaps TRBD1 (6 bases). Deletions cut 3 bases from V and 6 bases from J, with 8 bases between. Germline CDR1 and CDR2: LGHNA and YNFKEQ. The CDR3 is made up of 12 amino acids. The CDR3 nucleotides are TGTGCCAGCAGCCAGCGACAGGATGGCTACACCTTC. Its translation: CASSQRQDGYTF.